The clone carrying this T cell receptor beta chain is categorized as large. The antigen remains unidentified. Between the trimmed V and J ends, which lost 0 bases and 0 bases, there was a span of 5 bases. The CDR3 is 14 amino acids. Germline CDR1 is SGHVS and CDR2 is FQNEAQ. These data belong to a study of CD39 and CD103 CD8 tumor-infiltrating T cells. Study results and limitations: Top 30 DP CD8 TIL clonotypes covered roughly 56-90% of repertoire.

Produced via immunoSEQ multiplex PCR; TCRdb's table is partial and in-frame only. The table records several hundred clones, around half of them present only once. At sample collection, these patients were off therapy. V gene TRBV7-8 combines with J gene TRBJ1-2; D is undetermined. This clonotype was sampled from a human donor with head and neck squamous cell carcinoma. The sequenced sample was CD39+ CD103+ CD8+ T cells sorted from the tumor. Documented subset: CD103+CD39+ double-positive CD45RA- CD8 T cells. The CDR3 sequence is CASSLAGTNYGYTF. The CDR3 region has the DNA TGTGCCAGCAGCTTAGCCGGGACTAACTATGGCTACACCTTC.